This T cell receptor (beta chain) is from a study of blood T cell repertoires in COVID-19. In the study overall: COVID-19 samples collected from the United States, Italy and Spain covered acute and convalescent phases. PBMCs, B-cell-depleted T cells, or T cells provided the cDNA or gDNA that made up the material.

Germline CDR1 is SNHLY and CDR2 is FYNNEI. V lost 7 bases and J lost 2, with 12 bases in between. This CDR3 contains 14 residues. Source study methods: Nucleated cell number was recorded as an estimate derived from reference gene primer amplification. Clones were sequenced by immunoSEQ multiplex PCR, and TCRdb holds only the in-frame ones, with some missing. V, J and clone size reflect that table, while D and trimming were determined from the DNA. In the table there are under 300,000 clones, around four fifths of which are singletons. The sequence was obtained from a woman aged 55 to 70 with active or convalescent COVID-19. V gene TRBV2 combines with J gene TRBJ1-5, with TRBD1 as a possible D gene (6 bases). Specimen: peripheral blood. DNA of the CDR3: TGTGCCAGCAAAGGGGACATGGGCAATCAGCCCCAGCATTTT. Encoded protein: CASKGDMGNQPQHF.